A single sample is the source of the 29 T cell receptor beta chains below, sequenced in a study of blood T cell repertoires in COVID-19 (dated by TCRdb to about 2020). Library generation was performed with the immunoSEQ multiplex PCR assay. This is the immuneACCESS table as TCRdb keeps it, with only in-frame sequences that have V and J called. A part of the clones is gone; compared with another copy, unresolved V genes explain less than half, and the rest is unexplained. The sample records 200,000 to 250,000 clones, under 90% of which are singletons. Around 3.5% of the sample belongs to the ten largest clones. The sequenced material came from peripheral blood. These receptors all come from a woman of 80 years or more with acute or convalescent COVID-19.

The chain links TRBV19 to TRBJ1-1; TRBD1 matches 8 bases. The V segment lost 4 bases and the J segment 5 bases; nucleotides outside the gene matches: 6. Germline CDR1 LNHDA, CDR2 SQIVND (reference sequence). The CDR3 is 14 amino acids. Written as DNA, the CDR3 is TGTGCCAGTAGTAGGCAGGGGGCGGGTACTGAAGCTTTCTTT. The encoded protein is CASSRQGAGTEAFF.

V usage is TRBV6-1 and J usage is TRBJ1-6; a weak D match, TRBD1 (6 bases). This CDR3 spans 16 amino acids. Germline V gene lookup returns CDR1 MNHNS and CDR2 SASEGT. The V end lost 2 bases, the J end lost 3 bases, and 11 bases lay between the germline ends. The CDR3 DNA reads TGTGCCAGCAGTGAAACAGGGAATAGCTATAATTCACCCCTCCACTTT. As protein: CASSETGNSYNSPLHF.

The rearrangement links TRBV27 to TRBJ1-1, with D uncertain. Trimming shortened V by 5 bases and J by 4 bases, and 11 bases separated the two germline ends. CDR1 MNHEY and CDR2 SMNVEV come from the germline V gene (reference sequence). CDR3 length: 13 amino acids. The DNA for the CDR3 is TGTGCCAGCAGTCAAGACACCTCCACTGAAGCTTTCTTT. Protein product: CASSQDTSTEAFF.

The chain couples TRBV20-1 to TRBJ1-1; no firm D call. There are 12 residues in the CDR3. The germline CDR1 and CDR2 sequences are DFQATT and SNEGSKA (reference sequence). V was clipped by 3 bases and J by 7 bases, with 12 bases between them. The CDR3 loop reads CSASEGAIEAFF. Here the CDR3 DNA reads TGCAGTGCTAGTGAGGGAGCGATTGAAGCTTTCTTT.

The chain links TRBV7-9 to TRBJ2-7, with D possibly TRBD1 on 6 matching bases. The germline V and J ends were trimmed by 7 bases and 3 bases, with 19 bases remaining between them. Germline CDR1 and CDR2: SEHNR and FQNEAQ (reference sequence). This CDR3 contains 15 residues. The CDR3 sequence is CASTPPDSGGYEQYF. CDR3 in DNA: TGTGCCAGCACCCCCCCGGACAGTGGGGGCTACGAGCAGTACTTC.

This clone was observed a single time. The chain recombines TRBV3-1 (or the pseudogene TRBV3-2) with TRBJ2-7; possibly TRBD2 for D (7 bases). The CDR3 is 12 amino acids. V lost 11 bases, J lost 5 bases, and 16 bases lay in between. CDR1 is LGHDT, CDR2 YNNKEL, per germline (reference sequence). The chain's CDR3 is CASKGGADEQYF. The DNA of the CDR3 is TGTGCCTCCAAGGGGGGGGCGGACGAGCAGTACTTC.

The chain uses TRBV27 and TRBJ1-5; 7 nucleotides line up with TRBD1. CDR1 and CDR2 from the germline V gene are MNHEY and SMNVEV (reference sequence). With 6 bases clipped from V and 2 bases from J, the junction kept 4 bases outside the gene matches. CDR3 size: 14 residues. CDR3 coding DNA: TGTGCCAGCAGCTATGGGACAGGCAATCAGCCCCAGCATTTT. It is translated as CASSYGTGNQPQHF.

This clone appeared once. The chain is built from TRBV5-1 and TRBJ1-1; D is unresolved. V gave up 3 bases and J gave up 0 bases, with 12 bases separating them. From germline, CDR1 is SGHRS and CDR2 YFSETQ. This CDR3 is built from 15 residues. The DNA of the CDR3 is TGCGCCAGCAGCTCGGGGTCGTCTTTGAACACTGAAGCTTTCTTT. This codes for CASSSGSSLNTEAFF.

The chain uses TRBV28 and TRBJ2-3, with 9 bases fitting TRBD2. Trimming took 1 base from V and 4 from J; bases not matched to a gene: 6. From germline, CDR1 is MDHEN and CDR2 SYDVKM. The CDR3 contains 16 residues. CDR3 DNA: TGTGCCAGCAGTTTATCAAGCGGGGGGATGGCAGATACGCAGTATTTT. Its translation is CASSLSSGGMADTQYF.

The rearrangement joins TRBV5-1 to TRBJ1-2; TRBD1 might be the D (6 bases). V lost 2 bases, J lost 1 base, and 12 bases lay in between. CDR1 is SGHRS and CDR2 is YFSETQ in the germline V gene. The length of the CDR3 is 15 residues. CDR3 in amino acids: CASSFRQAGNYGYTF. The CDR3 bases are TGCGCCAGCAGCTTTAGACAGGCGGGTAACTATGGCTACACCTTC.

This clone was counted between two and nine times. The chain combines TRBV9 with TRBJ1-2; D is ambiguous. This CDR3 comprises 14 residues. Per the germline V gene, CDR1 is SGDLS and CDR2 is YYNGEE. Trimming removed 3 bases at V and 3 bases at J, with 12 bases between. In DNA form, the CDR3 reads TGTGCCAGCAGCGAGCGGGAAGGACACTATGGCTACACCTTC. Translated: CASSEREGHYGYTF.

This sequence joins TRBV2 and TRBJ2-2, with 7 nucleotides matching TRBD1. V lost 6 bases to trimming and J lost 1 base; unmatched junction nucleotides: 5. The germline CDR1 and CDR2 sequences are SNHLY and FYNNEI. The CDR3 runs 15 residues. In DNA form, the CDR3 reads TGTGCCAGCAGCCGACAGGGTATGAACACCGGGGAGCTGTTTTTT. Amino acids: CASSRQGMNTGELFF.

The chain links TRBV6-2 or TRBV6-3 to TRBJ2-3, with 7 bases aligning to TRBD2. The germline CDR1 and CDR2 sequences are MNHEY and SVGEGT. V shed 5 bases and J 1 base; nucleotides not matched to a gene: 12. CDR3 size: 17 residues. In DNA, the CDR3 is TGTGCCAGCAGTGCTGGTGGACTCAGCGGGGGCACAGATACGCAGTATTTT. Its protein product is CASSAGGLSGGTDTQYF.

The chain carries TRBV19 and TRBJ1-1; 10 nucleotides agree with TRBD1. The V gene end was trimmed by 8 bases and the J gene end by 1 base; junction bases not matched to a gene: 13. The CDR3 is made up of 17 amino acids. CDR1 and CDR2 (germline): LNHDA, SQIVND (reference sequence). The CDR3 DNA sequence: TGTGCCAGTTCCCCCCTTGGGACAGGGGCGTGGAACACTGAAGCTTTCTTT. As protein: CASSPLGTGAWNTEAFF.

Of note for this clone: The junction and the germline gene differ at one end; a read error may be behind it. The CDR3 sequence: CASSLDGGLQTQYF. The CDR3 DNA sequence: TGTGCTAGCAGCTTAGACGGAGGGCTACAGACCCAGTACTTC. The chain is built from TRBV7-7 and TRBJ2-5; D perhaps matches TRBD2 (6 bases). Germline-derived CDR1 and CDR2 are SSHAT and FNYEAQ (reference sequence). CDR3 length: 14 amino acids.

This chain joins TRBV3-1 (or the pseudogene TRBV3-2) and TRBJ1-6; 7 nucleotides align to TRBD1. The V gene's germline CDR1 is LGHDT and CDR2 YNNKEL (reference sequence). The V segment lost 4 bases and the J segment 10 bases; nucleotides outside the gene matches: 7. This CDR3 comprises 14 residues. CDR3 DNA: TGTGCCAGCAGCCCCGGGACAGAGAACTCACCCCTCCACTTT. This codes for CASSPGTENSPLHF.

V usage is TRBV27 and J usage is TRBJ2-5; maybe TRBD1 (6 bases). V lost 5 bases and J 1 base, leaving 14 bases between the germline ends. From germline, CDR1 is MNHEY and CDR2 SMNVEV (reference sequence). This CDR3 is 15 amino acids long. Here the CDR3 DNA reads TGTGCCAGCAGTCCCTGGACAGCGAGCCAAGAGACCCAGTACTTC. Translated: CASSPWTASQETQYF.

The chain is built from TRBV19 and TRBJ1-2; 10 nucleotides align to TRBD1. The CDR3 contains 14 residues. Losses at the gene ends were 7 bases for V and 8 bases for J; bases not matched to a gene: 10. Germline V lookup: CDR1 LNHDA, CDR2 SQIVND (reference sequence). The DNA of the CDR3 is TGTGCCAGTACCGAGACAGGGGGCACTGGAGGCTACACCTTC. It translates to CASTETGGTGGYTF. Variable domain in full (rest from reference TRBV19 and TRBJ1-2): DGGITQSPKYLFRKEGQNVTLSCEQNLNHDAMYWYRQDPGQGLRLIYYSQIVNDFQKGDIAEGYSVSREKKESFPLTVTSAQKNPTAFYLCASTETGGTGGYTFGSGTRLTVV.

CDR3: CASSSKGRGGKYTGELFF. Written as DNA, the CDR3 is TGTGCCAGCAGTTCTAAAGGAAGGGGAGGGAAGTACACCGGGGAGCTGTTTTTT. V gene TRBV5-4 combines with J gene TRBJ2-2; TRBD2 matches at 7 bases. The junction had 16 bases not matched to a gene; V was cut back by 5 bases and J by 3 bases. The CDR3 sequence is 18 residues long. Germline CDR1 and CDR2: SGHNT and YYREEE (reference sequence).

The chain recombines TRBV5-1 with TRBJ2-1, with 7 bases fitting TRBD2. Losses at the gene ends were 3 bases for V and 10 bases for J; bases not matched to a gene: 16. The length of the CDR3 is 16 residues. CDR1 is SGHRS, CDR2 YFSETQ, per germline. CDR3 sequence: CASSYSWGGRYGEQFF. The CDR3 bases are TGCGCCAGCAGCTACTCCTGGGGGGGAAGATATGGAGAGCAGTTCTTC.

The chain carries TRBV24-1 and TRBJ2-3, with 7 bases identical to TRBD1. Trimming at V came to 4 bases and at J to 1 base, leaving 4 bases not matched to a gene. CDR1 and CDR2 (germline): KGHDR, SFDVKD. CDR3 length equals 15 residues. The CDR3 bases are TGTGCCACCAGTGACACAGGGGACCGCACAGATACGCAGTATTTT. Its protein is CATSDTGDRTDTQYF.

This chain connects TRBV19 to TRBJ1-1; 9 nucleotides align to TRBD1. This CDR3 spans 15 amino acids. Trimming at V came to 5 bases and at J to 1 base, leaving 5 bases not matched to a gene. The germline V gene has CDR1 LNHDA and CDR2 SQIVND (reference sequence). The CDR3 sequence is CASSGLTGGNTEAFF. DNA for the CDR3: TGTGCCAGTAGTGGACTGACAGGGGGGAACACTGAAGCTTTCTTT.

This clone was detected a few times. The chain is built from TRBV27 and TRBJ2-7; D is unclear. Trimming took 3 bases from V and 7 from J, leaving 13 bases between them. This CDR3 spans 13 amino acids. CDR1 is MNHEY, CDR2 SMNVEV, per germline (reference sequence). The CDR3 sequence is CASSLRGSWEQYF. The CDR3 nucleotides are TGTGCCAGCAGTTTGAGAGGAAGTTGGGAGCAGTACTTC.

This chain connects TRBV12-5 to TRBJ2-7, with D possibly being TRBD1 (6 bases). In germline, CDR1 is LGHNT, CDR2 FRNRAP. The ends were cut back, 1 base at V and 1 base at J, with 11 bases in the middle. The length of the CDR3 is 15 residues. The CDR3 DNA follows: TGTGCTAGTGGTTTGGAACAGGGTCAATCCTACGAGCAGTACTTC. Protein product: CASGLEQGQSYEQYF.

V gene TRBV3-1 (or the pseudogene TRBV3-2) combines with J gene TRBJ2-2, with D unclear. The CDR3 has 15 amino acids. The V and J ends lost 1 base and 2 bases respectively, with 8 bases between them. The germline gives CDR1 LGHDT, CDR2 YNNKEL (reference sequence). The CDR3 DNA sequence: TGTGCCAGCAGCCAAGGCGGCAGAAACACCGGGGAGCTGTTTTTT. Encoded protein: CASSQGGRNTGELFF.

The table lists this clone with a few counts. V gene TRBV7-2 combines with J gene TRBJ1-3; D is unresolved. Trimming took 3 bases from V and 0 from J, leaving 9 bases between them. Germline assignment: CDR1 SGHTA and CDR2 FQGNSA. The CDR3 loop spans 15 amino acids. In nucleotides, the CDR3 is TGTGCCAGCAGCTTTTCCGCGGGCTCTGGAAACACCATATATTTT. Amino acids: CASSFSAGSGNTIYF.

This chain uses TRBV9 with TRBJ2-3; TRBD1 aligns across 7 bases. CDR3 size: 17 residues. J lost 2 bases, V lost 4 bases, and 13 bases had no gene match. The germline gives CDR1 SGDLS, CDR2 YYNGEE. In DNA, the CDR3 is TGTGCCAGCAGCACCGCCCAAGGGGGCCTTCCCACAGATACGCAGTATTTT. As protein: CASSTAQGGLPTDTQYF.

The chain uses TRBV6-5 and TRBJ1-1; D may be TRBD1 (6 bases). CDR1 is MNHEY, CDR2 SVGAGI, per germline. The length of the CDR3 is 13 residues. The V gene lost 5 bases and the J gene lost 8 bases, with 15 bases spanning the gap. The CDR3 DNA follows: TGTGCCAGCAGTCGGGACAACTCCCTAGAAGCTTTCTTT. This gives the protein CASSRDNSLEAFF.

The gene calls are TRBV27 and TRBJ1-2, with 8 bases that match TRBD1. This CDR3 contains 13 residues. Trimming took 5 bases from V and 8 from J; bases not matched to a gene: 7. Germline loops: CDR1 MNHEY, CDR2 SMNVEV (reference sequence). The CDR3, as DNA: TGTGCCAGCAGTACCCGGACAGGGCTGGGCTACACCTTC. Translated: CASSTRTGLGYTF.